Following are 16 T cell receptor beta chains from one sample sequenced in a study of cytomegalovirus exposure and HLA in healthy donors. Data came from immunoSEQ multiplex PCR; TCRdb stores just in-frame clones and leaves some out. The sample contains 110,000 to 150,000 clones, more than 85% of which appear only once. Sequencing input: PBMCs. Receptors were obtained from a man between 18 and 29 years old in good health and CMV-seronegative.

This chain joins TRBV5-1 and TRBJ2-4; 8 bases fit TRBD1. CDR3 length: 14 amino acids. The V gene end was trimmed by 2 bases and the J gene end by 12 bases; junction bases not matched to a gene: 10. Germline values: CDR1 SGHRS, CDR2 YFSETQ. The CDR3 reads CASSLEGQDNAQYF. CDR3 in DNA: TGCGCCAGCAGCTTAGAGGGACAGGACAACGCTCAGTACTTC.

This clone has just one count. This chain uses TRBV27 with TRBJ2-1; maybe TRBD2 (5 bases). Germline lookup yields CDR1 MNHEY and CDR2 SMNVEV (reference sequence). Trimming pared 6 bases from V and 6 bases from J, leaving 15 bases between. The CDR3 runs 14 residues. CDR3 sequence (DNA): TGTGCCAGCAGCAAGTCTTGGAGCGGCAATGAGCAGTTCTTC. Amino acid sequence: CASSKSWSGNEQFF.

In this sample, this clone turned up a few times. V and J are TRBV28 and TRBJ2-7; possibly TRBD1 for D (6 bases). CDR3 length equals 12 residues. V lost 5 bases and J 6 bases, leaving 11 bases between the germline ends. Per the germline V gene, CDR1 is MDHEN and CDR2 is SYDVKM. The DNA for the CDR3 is TGTGCCAGCAGTAACAGGGTTGGCGAGCAGTACGTC. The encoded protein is CASSNRVGEQYV.

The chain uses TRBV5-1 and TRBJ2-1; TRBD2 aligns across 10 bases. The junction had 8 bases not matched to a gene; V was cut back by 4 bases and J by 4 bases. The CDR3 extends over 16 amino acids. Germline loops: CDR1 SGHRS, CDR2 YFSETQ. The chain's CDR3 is CASSGRGLAEYNEQFF. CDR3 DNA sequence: TGCGCCAGCAGCGGCAGAGGACTAGCGGAATACAATGAGCAGTTCTTC.

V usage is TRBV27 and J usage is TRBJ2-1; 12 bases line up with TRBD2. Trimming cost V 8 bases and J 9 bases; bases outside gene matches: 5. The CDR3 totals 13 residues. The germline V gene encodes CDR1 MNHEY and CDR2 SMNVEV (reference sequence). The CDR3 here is CASVGLAGIEQFF. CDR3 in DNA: TGTGCCAGCGTCGGACTAGCGGGAATTGAGCAGTTCTTC.

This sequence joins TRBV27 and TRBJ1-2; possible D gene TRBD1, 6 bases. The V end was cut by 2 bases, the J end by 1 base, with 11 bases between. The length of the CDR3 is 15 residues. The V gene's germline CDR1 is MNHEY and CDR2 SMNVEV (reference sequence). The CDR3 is CASSLRGQLNYGYTF. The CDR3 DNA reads TGTGCCAGCAGTTTAAGAGGACAGCTTAACTATGGCTACACCTTC.

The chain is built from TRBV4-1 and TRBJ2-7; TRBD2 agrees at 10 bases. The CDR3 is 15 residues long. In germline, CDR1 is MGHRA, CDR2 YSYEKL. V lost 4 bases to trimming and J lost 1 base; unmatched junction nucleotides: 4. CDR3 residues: CASSPTSGPSYEQYV. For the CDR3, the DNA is TGCGCCAGCAGCCCGACTAGCGGGCCTTCCTACGAGCAGTACGTC.

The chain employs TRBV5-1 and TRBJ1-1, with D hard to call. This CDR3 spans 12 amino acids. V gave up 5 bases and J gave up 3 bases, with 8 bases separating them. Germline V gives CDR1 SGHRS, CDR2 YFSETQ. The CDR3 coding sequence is TGCGCCAGCAGACGGGAGTACACTGAAGCTTTCTTT. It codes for CASRREYTEAFF.

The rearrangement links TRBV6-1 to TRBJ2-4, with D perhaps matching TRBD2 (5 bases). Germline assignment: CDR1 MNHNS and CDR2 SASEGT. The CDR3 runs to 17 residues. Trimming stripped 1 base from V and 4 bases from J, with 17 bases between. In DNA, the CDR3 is TGTGCCAGCAGTGAAGTCAGTTGGGGAGCTATGAAAAACATTCAGTACTTC. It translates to CASSEVSWGAMKNIQYF.

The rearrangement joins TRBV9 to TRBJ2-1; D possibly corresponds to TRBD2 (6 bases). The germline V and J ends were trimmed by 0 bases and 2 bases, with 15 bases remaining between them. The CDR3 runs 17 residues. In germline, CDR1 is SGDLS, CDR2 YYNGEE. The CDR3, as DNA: TGTGCCAGCAGCGTAGAGGGGCCGGGGGTCCCCTACAATGAGCAGTTCTTC. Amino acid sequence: CASSVEGPGVPYNEQFF.

CDR3 sequence reads: CAYLGAPDPGELFF. The CDR3 DNA follows: TGTGCCTACCTTGGGGCCCCTGACCCCGGGGAGCTGTTTTTT. The chain carries TRBV7-9 and TRBJ2-2; weak D call: TRBD1 (5 bases). Germline values: CDR1 SEHNR, CDR2 FQNEAQ (reference sequence). CDR3 length: 14 amino acids. V gave up 11 bases and J gave up 6 bases, with 19 bases separating them.

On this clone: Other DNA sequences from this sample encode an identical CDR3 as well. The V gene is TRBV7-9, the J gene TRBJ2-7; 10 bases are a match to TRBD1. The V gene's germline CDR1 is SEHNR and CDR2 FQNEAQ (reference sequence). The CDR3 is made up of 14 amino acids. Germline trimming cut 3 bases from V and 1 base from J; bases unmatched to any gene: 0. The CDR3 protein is CASSLDRGSYEQYV. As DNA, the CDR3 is TGTGCCAGCAGCTTGGACAGGGGGTCCTACGAGCAGTACGTC.

CDR3 protein: CASSAASGGSTDTQYF. CDR3 coding DNA: TGTGCCAGCAGCGCGGCTAGCGGGGGGAGCACAGATACGCAGTATTTT. V usage is TRBV9 and J usage is TRBJ2-3, with 11 bases identical to TRBD2. From germline, CDR1 is SGDLS and CDR2 YYNGEE. Trimming at V came to 3 bases and at J to 0 bases, leaving 3 bases not matched to a gene. This CDR3 spans 16 amino acids.

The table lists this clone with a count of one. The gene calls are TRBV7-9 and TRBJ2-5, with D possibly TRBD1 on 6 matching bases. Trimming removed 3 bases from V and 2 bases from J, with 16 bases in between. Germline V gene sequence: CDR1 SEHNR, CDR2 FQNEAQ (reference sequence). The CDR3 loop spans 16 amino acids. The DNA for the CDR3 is TGTGCCAGCAGCTTTTTAGCGCCAGGGGCACAAGAGACCCAGTACTTC. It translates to CASSFLAPGAQETQYF.

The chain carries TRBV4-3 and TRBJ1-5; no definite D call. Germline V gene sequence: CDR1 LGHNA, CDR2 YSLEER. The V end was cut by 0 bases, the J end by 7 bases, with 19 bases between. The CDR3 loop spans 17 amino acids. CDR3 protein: CASSQEAGMGSWQPQHF. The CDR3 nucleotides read TGCGCCAGCAGCCAAGAAGCGGGTATGGGAAGTTGGCAGCCCCAGCATTTT.

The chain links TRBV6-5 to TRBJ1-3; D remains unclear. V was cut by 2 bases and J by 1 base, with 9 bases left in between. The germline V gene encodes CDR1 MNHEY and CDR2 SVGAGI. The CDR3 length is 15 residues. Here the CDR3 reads CASSYGTGSGNTIYF. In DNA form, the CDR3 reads TGTGCCAGCAGTTACGGCACGGGTTCTGGAAACACCATATATTTT.